This T cell receptor beta chain was identified during a study of cytomegalovirus exposure and HLA in healthy donors. Study-level information: As released early, the data held around 80 million unique TCRs from HLA-typed donors.

Primers included in the PCR were 60 Vbeta and 13 Jbeta primers. Clones were read by immunoSEQ multiplex PCR, and TCRdb kept only the in-frame ones, dropping some. The top ten clones hold around 2% of a sample with 250,000 to 350,000 clones, about 75% of them seen once. Germline lookup yields CDR1 SGHDN and CDR2 FVKESK. The CDR3 is made up of 16 amino acids. The V segment lost 3 bases and the J segment 5 bases; nucleotides outside the gene matches: 9. The genes are TRBV14 and TRBJ2-5; 10 nucleotides match TRBD2. The sequenced sample was PBMCs. The receptor's source is a female donor in good health and CMV-seronegative. The CDR3 DNA reads TGTGCCAGCAGCCAGTCCCGGAGTAGCGGGAGGGAGACCCAGTACTTC. This codes for CASSQSRSSGRETQYF.